These 32 T cell receptor beta chains were sequenced from one sample in a study of T cell repertoires in cytomegalovirus infection. One entry per CDR3 protein, called by TCRdb with MiXCR from the reads. There are 900,000 to 950,000 distinct CDR3 sequences in the sample; around 32% occur only once, and under 15% lies in the top ten. For these TCRs, the target antigens are not known. The sample was cultured CD8+ T cells from PBMCs, taken from culture after CMV antigen stimulation. The receptors here all came from a human donor in good health (CMV status not recorded). Some clones in this sample may be carry-over from other donors' samples.

In this sample, this clonotype turned up a few times. CDR3 residues: CASTTSDGLNEQFF. CDR3 bases: TGTGCCAGCACCACGTCTGATGGGCTTAATGAGCAGTTCTTC. The gene calls are TRBV9 and TRBJ2-1; D is unclear. The CDR3 contains 14 residues. Germline lookup yields CDR1 SGDLS and CDR2 YYNGEE. V lost 6 bases and J 7 bases, leaving 17 bases between the germline ends. Filled out from reference TRBV9 and TRBJ2-1, the complete variable domain reads DSGVTQTPKHLITATGQRVTLRCSPRSGDLSVYWYQQSLDQGLQFLIQYYNGEERAKGNILERFSAQQFPDLHSELNLSSLELGDSALYFCASTTSDGLNEQFFGPGTRLTVL.

This clonotype was seen more than once but under ten times. This rearrangement joins TRBV12-3 or TRBV12-4 to TRBJ2-1; D not resolved. The CDR3 has 15 residues. Trimming shortened V by 3 bases and J by 4 bases, and 13 bases separated the two germline ends. The CDR3 region is CASSFWAGEYNEQFF. As DNA, the CDR3 is TGTGCCAGCAGTTTCTGGGCAGGCGAATACAATGAGCAGTTCTTC.

A remark on this clonotype: A single base separates this from a much larger clone, so it may be a read error. The rearrangement uses TRBV12-3 or TRBV12-4 and TRBJ2-7; D possibly matches TRBD1 or TRBD2 (6 bases each). The CDR3 spans 15 residues. The V end was cut by 3 bases, the J end by 3 bases, with 15 bases between. CDR3 residues: CASSFGEGGSYEQYV. CDR3 DNA: TGTGCCAGCAGTTTTGGGGAAGGGGGGAGCTACGAGCAGTACGTC.

The J gene is TRBJ2-7, the V gene TRBV6-2 or TRBV6-3; D tentatively reads TRBD1 or TRBD2 (6 bases each). V was cut by 7 bases and J by 9 bases, with 16 bases left in between. This CDR3 has 12 residues. Germline lookup yields CDR1 MNHEY and CDR2 SVGEGT. The CDR3 here is CASTQGGLGQYV. The CDR3 nucleotides are TGTGCCAGCACCCAAGGGGGGCTAGGGCAGTACGTC.

This clonotype was observed many times. This chain uses TRBV7-2 with TRBJ2-7, with D possibly matching TRBD2 (6 bases). CDR1 and CDR2 (germline): SGHTA, FQGNSA. The V and J ends lost 4 bases and 2 bases respectively, with 12 bases between them. The CDR3 loop spans 14 amino acids. The CDR3 protein is CASSSSGTPYEQYF. Here the CDR3 DNA reads TGTGCCAGCAGCTCCTCCGGGACTCCCTACGAGCAGTACTTC.

V is TRBV7-9 and J is TRBJ2-5; TRBD2 agrees at 10 bases. The germline gives CDR1 SEHNR, CDR2 FQNEAQ (reference sequence). The CDR3 contains 16 residues. Unmatched junction bases numbered 6, after V lost 1 base and J lost 4 bases. The DNA of the CDR3 is TGTGCCAGCAGCTTAGAAGCGGGGGGGACCCGAGAGACCCAGTACTTC. Its protein is CASSLEAGGTRETQYF.

Regarding this clonotype: The germline gene is not matched at one end of the junction; a read error may be the cause. The chain employs TRBV7-2 and TRBJ2-3; D ambiguous. This CDR3 is 12 amino acids long. Germline values: CDR1 SGHTA, CDR2 FQGNSA. The CDR3 DNA reads as TGTGCCAACAGCTTAGTGCTAGATACGCAGTATTTT. It is translated as CANSLVLDTQYF.

This clonotype was seen a handful of times. The chain has TRBV6-5 and TRBJ1-2, with D tentatively TRBD1 (6 bases). Per germline, CDR1 MNHEY and CDR2 SVGAGI. Trimming pared 0 bases from V and 7 bases from J, leaving 9 bases between. The CDR3 covers 13 residues. In DNA, the CDR3 is TGTGCCAGCAGTTACTCTACGACAGGTGGCTACACCTTC. Its translation: CASSYSTTGGYTF.

The sample holds a few counts of this clonotype. CDR3 in amino acids: CATSVSSNQPQHF. In DNA, the CDR3 is TGTGCCACCAGTGTAAGCAGCAATCAGCCCCAGCATTTT. The V and J genes are TRBV24-1 and TRBJ1-5; no clear D gene. Trimming shortened V by 5 bases and J by 1 base, and 5 bases separated the two germline ends. Germline CDR1 KGHDR, CDR2 SFDVKD. The CDR3 runs 13 residues.

The count of this clonotype is one. The V gene is TRBV7-9, the J gene TRBJ1-4; 8 bases align to TRBD1. The CDR3 is 15 residues long. The germline V gene encodes CDR1 SEHNR and CDR2 FQNEAQ (reference sequence). The junction had 6 bases not matched to a gene; V was cut back by 5 bases and J by 4 bases. The CDR3 region has the DNA TGTGCCAGCAGCCCGGGGACAGGACGTAATGAAAAACTGTTTTTT. Translated, it gives CASSPGTGRNEKLFF.

V usage is TRBV7-9 and J usage is TRBJ1-5; a weak D match, TRBD1 (5 bases). From germline, CDR1 is SEHNR and CDR2 FQNEAQ (reference sequence). V was shortened by 7 bases and J by 5 bases, with 18 bases between the two germline ends. The CDR3 covers 15 residues. The CDR3 protein is CASTPLGGRDQPQHF. CDR3 sequence (DNA): TGTGCCAGCACCCCCCTCGGGGGTAGGGATCAGCCCCAGCATTTT. The variable domain in full, completed from reference TRBV7-9 and TRBJ1-5, reads DTGVSQNPRHKITKRGQNVTFRCDPISEHNRLYWYRQTLGQGPEFLTYFQNEAQLEKSRLLSDRFSAERPKGSFSTLEIQRTEQGDSAMYLCASTPLGGRDQPQHFGDGTRLSIL.

Concerning this clonotype: The junction does not match germline at one end; this may be a read error. V usage is TRBV7-6 and J usage is TRBJ2-3; either TRBD1 or TRBD2 may supply D (5 bases each). CDR1 and CDR2 from the germline V gene are SGHVS and FNYEAQ. This CDR3 has 17 residues. In DNA form, the CDR3 reads TGTACCAGCAGCCCCCGTTACGAGGGGTCGGGCACAGATACGCAGTATTTT. Translating it yields CTSSPRYEGSGTDTQYF.

This rearrangement joins TRBV6-2 or TRBV6-3 to TRBJ2-7; D is perhaps TRBD1 (6 bases). The CDR3 totals 15 residues. V lost 8 bases and J lost 0, with 17 bases in between. The germline gives CDR1 MNHEY, CDR2 SVGEGT. Here the CDR3 reads CASGKQDRYSYEQYV. CDR3 nucleotides: TGTGCCAGCGGTAAGCAAGACAGGTACTCCTACGAGCAGTACGTC.

V usage is TRBV27 and J usage is TRBJ1-2; TRBD1 matches at 7 bases. V shed 4 bases and J 3 bases; nucleotides not matched to a gene: 11. The CDR3 consists of 16 residues. The germline V gene has CDR1 MNHEY and CDR2 SMNVEV (reference sequence). Written as DNA, the CDR3 is TGTGCCAGCAGTTCCCTTATGACAGGGTCCTACTATGGCTACACCTTC. Residues: CASSSLMTGSYYGYTF.

The V call is TRBV15, the J call TRBJ2-6; D unclear. V lost 0 bases to trimming and J lost 0 bases, with 6 bases between them. This CDR3 spans 16 amino acids. Germline V gene data show CDR1 as LNHNV and CDR2 as YYDKDF (reference sequence). The CDR3 nucleotides read TGTGCCACCAGCAGAGATCGAGACTCTGGGGCCAACGTCCTGACTTTC. Translation gives CATSRDRDSGANVLTF.

The V call is TRBV24-1, the J call TRBJ1-2, with D maybe TRBD1 (6 bases). CDR3 length equals 13 residues. Germline-derived CDR1 and CDR2 are KGHDR and SFDVKD. V lost 4 bases and J 6 bases, leaving 11 bases between the germline ends. CDR3 bases: TGTGCCACCAGTGAGGGGGCAGAGGATGGCTACACCTTC. This translates into CATSEGAEDGYTF.

This chain links TRBV3-1 with TRBJ2-5, with D possibly TRBD2 on 7 matching bases. CDR3 size: 14 residues. Trimming stripped 6 bases from V and 4 bases from J, with 15 bases between. Germline CDR1 reads LGHDT; CDR2 reads YNNKEL (reference sequence). As DNA, the CDR3 is TGTGCCAGCAGGGCTACGAGGGGGGGAGAGACCCAGTACTTC. Translated, it gives CASRATRGGETQYF.

This clonotype was detected only a few times. J is TRBJ1-4 and V is TRBV7-2, with a weak D call TRBD1 (5 bases). Germline assignment: CDR1 SGHTA and CDR2 FQGNSA. With 5 bases removed from V and 6 bases from J, the gap between germline ends came to 19 bases. CDR3 length: 16 residues. CDR3 amino acids: CASSARERGSDEKLFF. In DNA, the CDR3 is TGTGCCAGCAGCGCTAGGGAGCGGGGGTCGGATGAAAAACTGTTTTTT.

V gene TRBV7-9 combines with J gene TRBJ2-7, with a weak D call TRBD2 (6 bases). CDR1 and CDR2 (germline): SEHNR, FQNEAQ (reference sequence). The CDR3 totals 13 residues. The V end was cut by 5 bases, the J end by 0 bases, with 8 bases between. In DNA form, the CDR3 reads TGTGCCAGCAGCGGGGAGGTCTCCTACGAGCAGTACGTC. Encoded protein: CASSGEVSYEQYV.

This chain uses TRBV7-9 with TRBJ2-4; D remains unclear. V shed 5 bases and J shed 7 bases, with 24 bases lying between them. This CDR3 is built from 17 residues. Germline V gene sequence: CDR1 SEHNR, CDR2 FQNEAQ (reference sequence). CDR3 bases: TGTGCCAGCAGCACGGGCCCTGGGAAAAGGGAAGGGAACATTCAGTACTTC. Translated: CASSTGPGKREGNIQYF.

The sample holds a few counts of this clonotype. The chain has TRBV14 and TRBJ2-7; TRBD1 matches at 7 bases. The trim removed 4 bases at V and 6 bases at J, leaving 9 bases unmatched. Germline V gene lookup returns CDR1 SGHDN and CDR2 FVKESK. CDR3 length equals 14 residues. Written as DNA, the CDR3 is TGTGCCAGCAGCCCTCTCTTACAGGGGCGCGAGCAGTACTTC. It is translated as CASSPLLQGREQYF. The full variable domain, completed using reference TRBV14 and TRBJ2-7, is EAGVTQFPSHSVIEKGQTVTLRCDPISGHDNLYWYRRVMGKEIKFLLHFVKESKQDESGMPNNRFLAERTGGTYSTLKVQPAELEDSGVYFCASSPLLQGREQYFGPGTRLTVT.

With respect to this clonotype: This could be a read error, since a much larger clone is one nucleotide away. CDR3 sequence reads: CASSPRLAGGQDEQFF. In DNA, the CDR3 is TGTGCCAGCAGCCCGAGACTAGCGGGGGGGCAAGATGAGCAGTTCTTC. The rearrangement links TRBV7-6 to TRBJ2-1; 14 nucleotides agree with TRBD2. The CDR3 is 16 amino acids. The J segment lost 8 bases and the V segment lost 5 bases, leaving 8 bases of the junction unmatched. CDR1 and CDR2 from the germline V gene are SGHVS and FNYEAQ.

This clonotype was observed a handful of times. The V call is TRBV12-3 or TRBV12-4, the J call TRBJ1-2, with a possible D match to TRBD1 (5 bases). Deletions cut 6 bases from V and 3 bases from J, with 14 bases between. The CDR3 consists of 14 residues. CDR3 loop: CASSTGITHYGYTF. In DNA, the CDR3 is TGTGCCAGCAGCACAGGAATTACGCACTATGGCTACACCTTC.

This chain links TRBV6-8 with TRBJ2-5; 8 bases line up with TRBD2. In germline, CDR1 is MNHGY, CDR2 SAAAGT. The CDR3 loop spans 17 amino acids. Trimming at V came to 0 bases and at J to 5 bases, leaving 11 bases not matched to a gene. CDR3 bases: TGTGCCAGCAGTTACTCCGGGGGGGGGGTGGGTGGGGAGACCCAGTACTTC. Its translation: CASSYSGGGVGGETQYF.

The rearrangement joins TRBV27 to TRBJ2-4; D is unresolved. V lost 3 bases and J 0 bases, leaving 24 bases between the germline ends. The CDR3 totals 20 residues. Germline V gene data show CDR1 as MNHEY and CDR2 as SMNVEV (reference sequence). CDR3 amino acids: CASSLGNHPDSRLAKNIQYF. CDR3 DNA sequence: TGTGCCAGCAGTTTGGGGAACCACCCCGACTCCAGACTAGCCAAAAACATTCAGTACTTC.

In this sample, this clonotype turned up a few times. The rearrangement joins TRBV19 to TRBJ1-2, with 7 bases aligning to TRBD1. The junction had 16 bases not matched to a gene; V was cut back by 6 bases and J by 3 bases. CDR3 length equals 17 residues. Germline V gene data show CDR1 as LNHDA and CDR2 as SQIVND (reference sequence). For the CDR3, the DNA is TGTGCCAGTAGGTTCTCCCCCTACGGCACAGGGGACTATGGCTACACCTTC. Translating gives CASRFSPYGTGDYGYTF.

The chain combines TRBV12-3 or TRBV12-4 with TRBJ2-7; D ambiguous. Trimming cost V 3 bases and J 1 base, with 19 bases left between them. This CDR3 is 17 amino acids long. The CDR3 bases are TGTGCCAGCAGTTTCGACAACGGGCCCCGGTGGTCCTACGAGCAGTACTTC. This codes for CASSFDNGPRWSYEQYF.

V is TRBV29-1 and J is TRBJ2-5; TRBD2 matches at 8 bases. V trimming: 8 bases; J trimming: 4 bases; junction bases outside the gene matches: 12. The CDR3 spans 14 residues. CDR1 and CDR2 from the germline V gene are SQVTM and ANQGSEA. CDR3: CSHRRGGGGETQYF. CDR3 coding DNA: TGCAGCCACCGCCGGGGGGGCGGGGGAGAGACCCAGTACTTC. Drawing the rest from reference TRBV29-1 and TRBJ2-5, the complete variable domain is SAVISQKPSRDICQRGTSLTIQCQVDSQVTMMFWYRQQPGQSLTLIATANQGSEATYESGFVIDKFPISRPNLTFSTLTVSNMSPEDSSIYLCSHRRGGGGETQYFGPGTRLLVL.

This chain links TRBV6-6 with TRBJ1-1; unclear D gene. The CDR3 is 12 residues long. V gave up 0 bases and J gave up 6 bases, with 5 bases separating them. Germline lookup yields CDR1 MNHNY and CDR2 SVGAGI (reference sequence). CDR3 nucleotide sequence: TGTGCCAGCAGTTACTCCACTTCTGAAGCTTTCTTT. Amino acid sequence: CASSYSTSEAFF.

This clonotype was seen a handful of times. The J gene is TRBJ2-7, the V gene TRBV7-9; no definite D call. Trimming cost V 0 bases and J 3 bases, with 12 bases left between them. The germline gives CDR1 SEHNR, CDR2 FQNEAQ (reference sequence). The CDR3 sequence is 15 residues long. The CDR3 region has the DNA TGTGCCAGCAGCTTAGCGACATCTCAATTCTACGAGCAGTACTTC. It specifies CASSLATSQFYEQYF.

The chain carries TRBV4-3 and TRBJ1-1; possible D gene TRBD1, 6 bases. Deletions cut 7 bases from V and 3 bases from J, with 21 bases between. Germline assignment: CDR1 LGHNA and CDR2 YSLEER. The CDR3 spans 16 residues. The CDR3 region is CASNRKMGAGDTEAFF. The CDR3 nucleotides are TGCGCCAGCAACAGAAAGATGGGGGCGGGGGACACTGAAGCTTTCTTT.

The genes are TRBV10-3 and TRBJ2-3, with D maybe TRBD2 (6 bases). V lost 10 bases and J 3 bases, leaving 26 bases between the germline ends. The germline CDR1 and CDR2 sequences are ENHRY and SYGVKD. This CDR3 has 17 amino acids. The CDR3 DNA sequence: TGTGCCACCAAGGCCTCCAGCAACGGGGAGGCTACAGATACGCAGTATTTT. It yields the protein CATKASSNGEATDTQYF.